This entry concerns a single T cell receptor beta chain. These data come from a study of control samples from healthy donors and cancer patients. Profiling relied on immunoSEQ multiplex PCR, and the TCRdb table lists in-frame clones only, not all of them. Of 100,000 to 150,000 clones listed, around 93% were seen once; the top ten hold about 1.7%. The CDR3 is 15 residues long. V was clipped by 0 bases and J by 1 base, with 10 bases between them. Germline V gives CDR1 SGHNT, CDR2 YYREEE (reference sequence). The chain is built from TRBV5-4 and TRBJ1-1; TRBD1 is a possible D gene (6 bases). The sample was PBMCs. The sequence was obtained from a man between 45 and 60 years old with head and neck cancer. In DNA form, the CDR3 reads TGTGCCAGCAGCTTGGAGGGGACACAGAACACTGAAGCTTTCTTT. Amino acids: CASSLEGTQNTEAFF.